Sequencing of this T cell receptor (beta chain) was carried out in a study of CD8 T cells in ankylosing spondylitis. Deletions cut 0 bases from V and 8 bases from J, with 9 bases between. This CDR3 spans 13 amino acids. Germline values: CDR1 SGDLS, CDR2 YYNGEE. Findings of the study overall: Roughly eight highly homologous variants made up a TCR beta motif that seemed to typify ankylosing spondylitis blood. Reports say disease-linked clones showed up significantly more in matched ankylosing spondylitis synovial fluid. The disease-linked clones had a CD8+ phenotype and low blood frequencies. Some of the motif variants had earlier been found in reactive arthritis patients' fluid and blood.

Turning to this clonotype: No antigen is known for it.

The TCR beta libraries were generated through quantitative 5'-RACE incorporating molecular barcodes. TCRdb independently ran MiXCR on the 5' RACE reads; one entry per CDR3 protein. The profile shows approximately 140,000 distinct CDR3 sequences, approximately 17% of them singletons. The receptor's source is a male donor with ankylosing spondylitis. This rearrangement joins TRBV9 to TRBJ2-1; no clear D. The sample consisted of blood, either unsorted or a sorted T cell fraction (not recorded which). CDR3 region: CASSVVSSHEQFF. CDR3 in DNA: TGTGCCAGCAGCGTAGTCTCGAGCCATGAGCAGTTCTTC.